These 13 T cell receptor beta chains were all obtained from the same sample, sequenced in a study. In TCRdb, the RT-PCR reads were re-called with MiXCR into one record per CDR3 protein. The sample yields about 700,000 distinct CDR3 sequences, 14% seen once. The sequencing sample was made of memory CD4+ T cells from blood. The source is a female donor in good health, serving as a healthy control.

This clonotype was seen ten or more times. The chain uses TRBV20-1 and TRBJ1-5; no reliable D call. The germline V gene has CDR1 DFQATT and CDR2 SNEGSKA (reference sequence). The CDR3 runs 14 residues. Deletions cut 1 base from V and 0 bases from J, with 7 bases between. CDR3 residues: CSARGRTSNQPQHF. The CDR3, as DNA: TGCAGTGCTAGAGGACGGACTAGCAATCAGCCCCAGCATTTT.

This clonotype has a count of ten or more. The V gene is TRBV7-8, the J gene TRBJ1-5; maybe TRBD1 (5 bases). With 5 bases removed from V and 5 bases from J, the gap between germline ends came to 13 bases. The CDR3 covers 14 residues. CDR1 SGHVS and CDR2 FQNEAQ come from the germline V gene. The CDR3 sequence: CASSPGISDQPQHF. The CDR3 bases are TGTGCCAGCAGCCCAGGGATAAGCGATCAGCCCCAGCATTTT. Filled out from reference TRBV7-8 and TRBJ1-5, the complete variable domain reads GAGVSQSPRYKVAKRGQDVALRCDPISGHVSLFWYQQALGQGPEFLTYFQNEAQLDKSGLPSDRFFAERPEGSVSTLKIQRTQQEDSAVYLCASSPGISDQPQHFGDGTRLSIL.

The genes are TRBV6-5 and TRBJ2-4; no reliable D call. The CDR3 sequence is 13 residues long. Trimming removed 6 bases from V and 8 bases from J, with 14 bases in between. Germline-derived CDR1 and CDR2 are MNHEY and SVGAGI. The CDR3 sequence is CASSPRGVDIQYF. DNA of the CDR3: TGTGCCAGCAGCCCGCGAGGCGTAGACATTCAGTACTTC.

The chain employs TRBV7-2 and TRBJ1-1; D is perhaps TRBD1 (5 bases). Germline loops: CDR1 SGHTA, CDR2 FQGNSA. The CDR3 covers 15 residues. Trimming took 6 bases from V and 1 from J, leaving 15 bases between them. This CDR3 reads CASSSWGGSNTEAFF. The CDR3 DNA reads TGTGCCAGCAGTTCCTGGGGGGGGTCGAACACTGAAGCTTTCTTT.

This clonotype was seen a handful of times. The chain recombines TRBV7-2 with TRBJ2-4; TRBD1 matches at 9 bases. This CDR3 has 15 amino acids. The V gene end was trimmed by 2 bases and the J gene end by 6 bases; junction bases not matched to a gene: 5. The germline CDR1 and CDR2 sequences are SGHTA and FQGNSA. In nucleotides, the CDR3 is TGTGCCAGCAGCTTACTGGGACAGGGATCAAACATTCAGTACTTC. Translating gives CASSLLGQGSNIQYF.

This sequence joins TRBV28 and TRBJ1-5; 9 positions match TRBD1. The CDR3 runs 15 residues. The V gene end was trimmed by 6 bases and the J gene end by 5 bases; junction bases not matched to a gene: 8. The germline gives CDR1 MDHEN, CDR2 SYDVKM. The CDR3 loop is CASRTSGQGYQPQHF. The CDR3 nucleotides read TGTGCCAGCAGAACCTCTGGACAGGGGTATCAGCCCCAGCATTTT. Full variable domain (missing parts from reference TRBV28 and TRBJ1-5): DVKVTQSSRYLVKRTGEKVFLECVQDMDHENMFWYRQDPGLGLRLIYFSYDVKMKEKGDIPEGYSVSREKKERFSLILESASTNQTSMYLCASRTSGQGYQPQHFGDGTRLSIL.

This clonotype has just a few counts. CDR3: CASSLGVGGNSPLHF. The CDR3 nucleotides read TGTGCCAGCAGTTTAGGAGTTGGCGGGAATTCACCCCTCCACTTT. The chain uses TRBV27 and TRBJ1-6; D ambiguous. The CDR3 runs to 15 residues. The germline V and J ends were trimmed by 2 bases and 7 bases, with 12 bases remaining between them. CDR1 and CDR2 (germline): MNHEY, SMNVEV (reference sequence).

This chain links TRBV9 with TRBJ1-4; 8 bases are shared with TRBD1. Germline trimming cut 4 bases from V and 3 bases from J; bases unmatched to any gene: 5. Looked up from germline, CDR1 is SGDLS and CDR2 is YYNGEE. The CDR3 contains 15 residues. CDR3 residues: CASSIQGAANEKLFF. The CDR3 DNA reads as TGTGCCAGCAGCATCCAGGGGGCTGCTAATGAAAAACTGTTTTTT.

A few counts support this clonotype. The chain employs TRBV7-8 and TRBJ2-3; 8 bases match TRBD2. The CDR3 has 17 amino acids. In germline, CDR1 is SGHVS, CDR2 FQNEAQ. V shed 5 bases and J 9 bases; nucleotides not matched to a gene: 19. The CDR3 loop reads CASSPGRWGREVVTQYF. CDR3 sequence (DNA): TGTGCCAGCAGCCCAGGGCGTTGGGGGCGGGAGGTAGTAACGCAGTATTTT.

The chain joins TRBV24-1 to TRBJ2-1; no firm D call. The length of the CDR3 is 14 residues. The ends were cut back, 3 bases at V and 10 bases at J, with 15 bases in the middle. Germline CDR1 KGHDR, CDR2 SFDVKD. CDR3 loop: CATSDPFLTDEQFF. For the CDR3, the DNA is TGTGCCACCAGTGATCCCTTTTTGACGGACGAGCAGTTCTTC.

The table lists this clonotype with many counts. This chain uses TRBV20-1 with TRBJ2-2; D may be TRBD2 (6 bases). The V gene's germline CDR1 is DFQATT and CDR2 SNEGSKA (reference sequence). This CDR3 is 12 amino acids long. The ends were cut back, 6 bases at V and 3 bases at J, with 8 bases in the middle. As DNA, the CDR3 is TGCAGTGCCCCGGGGGACACCGGGGAGCTGTTTTTT. Amino acids: CSAPGDTGELFF.

This clonotype was detected many times. The genes are TRBV6-5 and TRBJ2-1; 11 bases match TRBD2. The CDR3 extends over 16 amino acids. Germline-derived CDR1 and CDR2 are MNHEY and SVGAGI. Trimming cost V 6 bases and J 9 bases; bases outside gene matches: 13. In DNA form, the CDR3 reads TGTGCCAGCAGACCGTATTTAGCGGGAGGGTCAGGTGAGCAGTTCTTC. Its protein product is CASRPYLAGGSGEQFF.

This chain links TRBV20-1 with TRBJ2-7; possibly TRBD1 for D (6 bases). The V and J ends lost 5 bases and 4 bases respectively, with 24 bases between them. The CDR3 totals 16 residues. Germline V gene data show CDR1 as DFQATT and CDR2 as SNEGSKA (reference sequence). CDR3 in amino acids: CSAPTITGSTGYEQYF. In nucleotides, the CDR3 is TGCAGTGCTCCTACTATAACAGGGTCCACGGGTTACGAGCAGTACTTC.